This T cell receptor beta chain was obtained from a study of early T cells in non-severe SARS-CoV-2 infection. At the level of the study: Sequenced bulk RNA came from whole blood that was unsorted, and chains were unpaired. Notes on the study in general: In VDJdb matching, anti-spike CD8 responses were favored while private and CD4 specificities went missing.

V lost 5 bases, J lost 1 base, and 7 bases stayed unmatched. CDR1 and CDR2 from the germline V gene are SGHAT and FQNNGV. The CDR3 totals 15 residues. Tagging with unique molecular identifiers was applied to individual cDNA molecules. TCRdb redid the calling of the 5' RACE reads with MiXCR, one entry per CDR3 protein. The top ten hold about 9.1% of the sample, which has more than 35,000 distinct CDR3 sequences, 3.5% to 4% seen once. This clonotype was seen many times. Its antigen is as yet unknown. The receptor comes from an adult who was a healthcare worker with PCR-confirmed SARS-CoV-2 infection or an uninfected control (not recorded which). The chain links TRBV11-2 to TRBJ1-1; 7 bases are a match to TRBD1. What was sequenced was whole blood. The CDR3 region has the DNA TGTGCCAGCAGCAAATACAGGGGACCGAACACTGAAGCTTTCTTT. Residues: CASSKYRGPNTEAFF. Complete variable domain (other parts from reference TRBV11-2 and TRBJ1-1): EAGVAQSPRYKIIEKRQSVAFWCNPISGHATLYWYQQILGQGPKLLIQFQNNGVVDDSQLPKDRFSAERLKGVDSTLKIQPAKLEDSAVYLCASSKYRGPNTEAFFGQGTRLTVV.